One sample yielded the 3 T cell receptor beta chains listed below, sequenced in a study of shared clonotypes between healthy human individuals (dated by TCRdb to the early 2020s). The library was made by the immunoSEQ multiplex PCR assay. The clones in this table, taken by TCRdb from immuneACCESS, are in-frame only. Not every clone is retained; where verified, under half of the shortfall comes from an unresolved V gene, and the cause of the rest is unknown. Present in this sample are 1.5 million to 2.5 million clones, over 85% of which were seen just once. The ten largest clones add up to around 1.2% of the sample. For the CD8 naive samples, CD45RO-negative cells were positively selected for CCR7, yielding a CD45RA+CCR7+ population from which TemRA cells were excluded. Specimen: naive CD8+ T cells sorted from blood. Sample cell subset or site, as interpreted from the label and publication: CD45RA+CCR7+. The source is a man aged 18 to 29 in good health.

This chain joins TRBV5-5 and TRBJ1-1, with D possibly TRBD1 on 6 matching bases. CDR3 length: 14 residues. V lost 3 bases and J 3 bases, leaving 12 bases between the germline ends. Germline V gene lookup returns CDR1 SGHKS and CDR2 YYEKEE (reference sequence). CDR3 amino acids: CASSSRGRDTEAFF. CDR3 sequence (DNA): TGTGCCAGCAGCTCCAGGGGAAGGGACACTGAAGCTTTCTTT.

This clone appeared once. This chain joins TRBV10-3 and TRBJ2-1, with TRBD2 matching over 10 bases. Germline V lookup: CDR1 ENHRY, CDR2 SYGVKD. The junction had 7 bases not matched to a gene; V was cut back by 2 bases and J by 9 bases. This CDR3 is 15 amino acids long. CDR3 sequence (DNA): TGTGCCATCAGTGAGCTAGCGGGAGAGCCCAGTGAGCAGTTCTTC. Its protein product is CAISELAGEPSEQFF.

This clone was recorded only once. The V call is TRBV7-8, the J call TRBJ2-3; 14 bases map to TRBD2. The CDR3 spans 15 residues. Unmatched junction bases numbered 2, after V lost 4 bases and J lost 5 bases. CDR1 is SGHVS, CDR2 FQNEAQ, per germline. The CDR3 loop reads CASSSGLAGGDTQYF. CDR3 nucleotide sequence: TGTGCCAGCAGCTCAGGACTAGCGGGAGGAGATACGCAGTATTTT.